Sequencing of this TCR beta chain was carried out in a study of radiotherapy plus CTLA-4 blockade in lung cancer. As for the study in general: With roughly 28% of patients having disease control, objective responses were seen in approximately 19%.

Clones were sequenced by immunoSEQ multiplex PCR, and TCRdb holds only the in-frame ones, with some missing. The table records about 98,000 clones, 75% to 85% of them present only once. The CDR3 runs to 15 residues. The V end was cut by 0 bases, the J end by 5 bases, with 12 bases between. CDR1 SGHRS and CDR2 YFSETQ come from the germline V gene. The V and J genes are TRBV5-1 and TRBJ1-3, with a tentative D call TRBD1 (5 bases). This specimen consisted of peripheral blood, obtained from a patient treated with radiotherapy plus ipilimumab. The receptor was isolated from a human donor with non-small cell lung cancer who had a partial response to radiotherapy plus ipilimumab. CDR3 amino acids: CASSLGDRIRNTIYF. The CDR3 DNA sequence: TGCGCCAGCAGCTTGGGTGACAGAATCCGAAACACCATATATTTT.